This is a list of T cell receptor beta chains from one sample in a study of radiotherapy plus CTLA-4 blockade in lung cancer. Profiled with immunoSEQ multiplex PCR; TCRdb holds only in-frame clones, not every one. The sample lists 32,000 or so clones, around 70% occurring once. The sample consisted of peripheral blood, taken from a patient treated with radiotherapy plus ipilimumab. The receptors here all came from a human donor with non-small cell lung cancer that progressed on radiotherapy plus ipilimumab. Both conserved end residues are part of each CDR3. The D gene is left open where the match is weak. Size is stated for part of the rows, as once, few or many counts, or as a class when the clone is expanded.

CDR3nt	CDR3aa	v_gene	abundance	d_gene	j_gene
TGTGCCAGCAGCGGAGGACAGGGCCCCTACAATGAGCAGTTCTTC	CASSGGQGPYNEQFF	TRBV5-8	.	TRBD1	TRBJ2-1
TGCGCCAGCAGCCAAGACCCGCACGGGGTCTTTGAAGCTTTCTTT	CASSQDPHGVFEAFF	TRBV4-3	few	.	TRBJ1-1
TGTGCCAGCAGCTTAGGGTCCTACGAGCAGTACTTC	CASSLGSYEQYF	TRBV7-9	few	.	TRBJ2-7
TGTGCCTGGAGTCGACAGAGCAATGAGCAGTTCTTC	CAWSRQSNEQFF	TRBV30	.	.	TRBJ2-1
TGTGCTAGTGGCGCAGCGGGGCCCGGAGATGAGCAGTTCTTC	CASGAAGPGDEQFF	TRBV12-5	once	TRBD2	TRBJ2-1
TGTGCCAGCGGGGAAGGGGGGGGCGAGCAGTACTTC	CASGEGGGEQYF	TRBV6-1	.	.	TRBJ2-7
TGTGCCAGCAGCCAAGGACAGGCCTACAATCAGCCCCAGCATTTT	CASSQGQAYNQPQHF	TRBV5-6	.	TRBD1	TRBJ1-5
TGTGCCAGCAGCCCCTCCGGGGGGACCACAGATACGCAGTATTTT	CASSPSGGTTDTQYF	TRBV7-9	once	TRBD2	TRBJ2-3
TGCGCCAGCAGCCAAGATCGCTACACAGATACGCAGTATTTT	CASSQDRYTDTQYF	TRBV4-1	.	.	TRBJ2-3
TGTGCCACTTCCTCAGGGGGCGAAGAGACCCAGTACTTC	CATSSGGEETQYF	TRBV6-6	.	TRBD1	TRBJ2-5
TGTGCCAGCAGGGACGGATTTTTTAACTATGGCTACACCTTC	CASRDGFFNYGYTF	TRBV25-1	few	.	TRBJ1-2
TGTGCCAGCAGCTTCGACTCCGGGACAGCTAGGGTAGATACGCAGTATTTT	CASSFDSGTARVDTQYF	TRBV11-2	.	TRBD1	TRBJ2-3
TGTGCCAGCAGCTTTGCGCACTACGAGCAGTACTTC	CASSFAHYEQYF	TRBV5-8	once	.	TRBJ2-7
TGTGCCAGCAGCTTGACTAGCGGGAGTCACGACGAGCAGTACTTC	CASSLTSGSHDEQYF	TRBV5-4	.	TRBD2	TRBJ2-7
TGTGCCAGCTCCCCTACCGGGTCGTCCTACGAGCAGTACTTC	CASSPTGSSYEQYF	TRBV27	once	.	TRBJ2-7
TGTGCCAGCAGCCCTCGTTGGGGGCAGGGGGAAGATACGCAGTATTTT	CASSPRWGQGEDTQYF	TRBV7-6	.	TRBD1	TRBJ2-3
TGTGCCAGCAGTCCCACTAGCGGGGTCCAAGAGACCCAGTACTTC	CASSPTSGVQETQYF	TRBV27	once	TRBD2	TRBJ2-5
TGTGCCAGCAGCCCTAGAGGGCGGGGGACATACAATGAGCAGTTCTTC	CASSPRGRGTYNEQFF	TRBV7-6	few	.	TRBJ2-1
TGCAGCGTTGTCCCAGTGACCACTGAAGCTTTCTTT	CSVVPVTTEAFF	TRBV29-1	.	.	TRBJ1-1
TGTGCCAGCAGTTACGTAGCTAACTATGGCTACACCTTC	CASSYVANYGYTF	TRBV6-5	.	.	TRBJ1-2
TGTGCCATCAGTGAAAGCGGCGAGCAGTACTTC	CAISESGEQYF	TRBV10-3	.	.	TRBJ2-7
TGTGCCAGCAGCCCCGGGACAGATAATGAAAAACTGTTTTTT	CASSPGTDNEKLFF	TRBV7-6	.	TRBD1	TRBJ1-4